This T cell receptor beta chain was captured by sequencing in a study of blood T cells in healthy people across ages. As for the study in general: About one barcoded beta molecule was captured per two T cells (by template switching). Overall study findings and caveats: With unsorted PBMCs, a conclusive comparison of naive versus antigen-experienced cells was not possible. When one million T cells were used, diversity estimates were thought to be underestimates.

Details on this clonotype: Its specificity is unknown.

A J-beta primer mix and a sample-barcoded 5' primer were used in a second PCR of about 7 to 12 cycles. Researchers report that a template-switch adaptor with 12 random nucleotides tagged each cDNA molecule. TCRdb processed the 5' RACE reads anew with MiXCR; each CDR3 protein has one entry. The sample consists of more than 650,000 distinct CDR3 sequences, roughly 53% of them appearing once. Germline V gives CDR1 SGHRS, CDR2 YFSETQ. The CDR3 has 14 residues. V was shortened by 0 bases and J by 0 bases, with 6 bases between the two germline ends. The sequence was obtained from an elderly man in good health. The sample comprised blood. The chain carries TRBV5-1 and TRBJ1-2; D remains unclear. CDR3 amino acids: CASSLGVTNYGYTF. The DNA of the CDR3 is TGCGCCAGCAGCTTGGGGGTGACTAACTATGGCTACACCTTC.